A selection of T cell receptor beta chains follows, all from one sample in a study of shared clonotypes between healthy human individuals. Profiled with immunoSEQ multiplex PCR; TCRdb holds only in-frame clones, not every one. This repertoire shows more than 1.2 million clones, roughly 98.5% found once; its top ten account for roughly 0.36%. Sequencing input: naive CD4+ T cells sorted from blood. Source of these receptors: a man in his thirties or forties in good health. Both conserved end residues are part of each CDR3. D genes are given only for firm matches. Expanded clones are given a class, and other clones once, few, many or no size at all.

TRBJ2-1 | TRBD1 | NA | TRBV9 | CASSAGTGAYNEQFF | TGTGCCAGCAGTGCCGGGACAGGCGCTTACAATGAGCAGTTCTTC
TRBJ2-3 | TRBD2 | NA | TRBV27 | CASSSGGADVDTQYF | TGTGCCAGCAGTTCGGGGGGGGCCGACGTAGATACGCAGTATTTT
TRBJ1-5 | NA | NA | TRBV5-5 | CASSLAAGGRRVGQPQHF | TGTGCCAGCAGCTTGGCCGCGGGAGGACGGAGGGTTGGTCAGCCCCAGCATTTT
TRBJ2-1 | TRBD2 | NA | TRBV10-1 | CASSESSGGAYNEQFF | TGCGCCAGCAGTGAGTCGTCGGGAGGCGCATACAATGAGCAGTTCTTC
TRBJ2-3 | NA | NA | TRBV4-2 | CASSQPGPRTDTQYF | TGTGCCAGCAGCCAACCGGGACCTCGCACAGATACGCAGTATTTT
TRBJ2-7 | TRBD1 | NA | TRBV6-5 | CASRLDRGYEQYF | TGTGCCAGCAGACTGGACAGGGGTTACGAGCAGTACTTC
TRBJ2-7 | TRBD1 | NA | TRBV2 | CASSRGQGGYEQYF | TGTGCCAGCAGTCGGGGACAGGGTGGCTACGAGCAGTACTTC
TRBJ1-2 | TRBD1 | once | TRBV6-5 | CASSYSTAQGDGYTF | TGTGCCAGCAGTTACTCGACGGCACAGGGGGATGGCTACACCTTC
TRBJ1-5 | NA | NA | TRBV28 | CASSLALRGSNQPQHF | TGTGCCAGCAGTTTAGCGTTACGTGGTAGCAATCAGCCCCAGCATTTT
TRBJ2-5 | NA | NA | TRBV2 | CASSNRETQYF | TGTGCCAGCAGTAACAGGGAGACCCAGTACTTC
TRBJ2-5 | TRBD2 | NA | TRBV18 | CASSSGLAEMGLVETQYF | TGTGCCAGCTCATCAGGACTAGCCGAAATGGGGCTCGTCGAGACCCAGTACTTC
TRBJ1-2 | NA | once | TRBV4-1 | CASSQGTGDYGYTF | TGCGCCAGCAGCCAAGGGACTGGAGACTATGGCTACACCTTC
TRBJ2-3 | TRBD2 | NA | TRBV9 | CASSTGLAGVRDTQYF | TGTGCCAGCAGCACGGGACTAGCGGGAGTTCGAGATACGCAGTATTTT
TRBJ2-7 | NA | NA | TRBV5-1 | CASSLGGGSSYEQYF | TGCGCCAGCAGCTTGGGGGGCGGCAGCTCCTACGAGCAGTACTTC
TRBJ2-1 | TRBD2 | NA | TRBV2 | CASSVKRGLAGAHNNEQFF | TGTGCCAGCAGTGTGAAGAGAGGACTAGCGGGAGCTCATAACAATGAGCAGTTCTTC
TRBJ2-5 | TRBD2 | once | TRBV7-8 | CASTPREGVETQYF | TGTGCCAGCACCCCGAGGGAGGGAGTAGAGACCCAGTACTTC
TRBJ1-2 | NA | NA | TRBV2 | CASSVSPTVSYGYTF | TGTGCCAGCAGTGTATCTCCCACCGTCTCGTATGGCTACACCTTC
TRBJ2-1 | TRBD1 | once | TRBV18 | CASSPLGQGVHNEQFF | TGTGCCAGCTCACCACTTGGACAGGGGGTCCACAATGAGCAGTTCTTC
TRBJ1-3 | NA | once | TRBV28 | CASSQGPTSGNTIYF | TGTGCCAGCAGTCAGGGGCCAACCTCTGGAAACACCATATATTTT
TRBJ1-2 | NA | NA | TRBV4-3 | CASSQDWGTYGYTF | TGCGCCAGCAGCCAAGATTGGGGGACCTATGGCTACACCTTC
TRBJ2-5 | NA | NA | TRBV11-2 | CASSFGLTETQYF | TGTGCCAGCAGCTTCGGACTAACGGAGACCCAGTACTTC
TRBJ2-3 | NA | NA | TRBV27 | CASSLIRASREPRADTQYF | TGTGCCAGCAGTTTAATTCGGGCTAGCCGGGAACCTCGCGCAGATACGCAGTATTTT
TRBJ2-7 | NA | NA | TRBV2 | CASSELGQGFAGQYF | TGTGCCAGCAGTGAATTAGGGCAGGGGTTCGCGGGGCAGTACTTC
TRBJ1-1 | TRBD1 | once | TRBV19 | CASNDRALGSTEAFF | TGTGCCAGTAATGACAGGGCGTTAGGTAGCACTGAAGCTTTCTTT
TRBJ2-5 | NA | NA | TRBV5-4 | CASSLGGWGSLETQYF | TGTGCCAGCAGCTTGGGGGGATGGGGAAGTTTGGAGACCCAGTACTTC
TRBJ1-1 | TRBD1 | NA | TRBV18 | CASSPQGANTEAFF | TGTGCCAGCTCACCACAGGGGGCGAACACTGAAGCTTTCTTT
TRBJ1-5 | TRBD1 | NA | TRBV10-3 | CASGQGDQPQHF | TGTGCCAGCGGACAGGGTGATCAGCCCCAGCATTTT
TRBJ2-1 | NA | NA | TRBV5-1 | CASSLVEGSHHSYNEQFF | TGCGCCAGCAGCTTGGTGGAGGGCTCACACCACTCCTACAATGAGCAGTTCTTC
TRBJ2-7 | NA | NA | TRBV11-2 | CASSPLRGDSYEQYF | TGTGCCAGCAGCCCCCTGCGGGGTGACTCCTACGAGCAGTACTTC
TRBJ1-4 | TRBD1 | NA | TRBV28 | CASSIGQGPRLFF | TGTGCCAGCAGTATTGGACAGGGCCCGCGGCTGTTTTTT
TRBJ2-5 | NA | NA | TRBV2 | CASIGVGRETQYF | TGTGCCAGCATCGGGGTAGGACGGGAGACCCAGTACTTC
TRBJ2-2 | NA | NA | TRBV15 | CATSRDDAPSGELFF | TGTGCCACCAGCAGAGATGATGCGCCGTCTGGGGAGCTGTTTTTT
TRBJ2-7 | NA | NA | TRBV18 | CASSPGRLYEQYF | TGTGCCAGCTCACCAGGGCGGCTCTACGAGCAGTACTTC
TRBJ1-1 | NA | NA | TRBV4-3 | CASSQVPGGNTEAFF | TGCGCCAGCAGCCAAGTCCCGGGAGGGAACACTGAAGCTTTCTTT
TRBJ2-2 | TRBD2 | NA | TRBV28 | CASSYLGGRALGTGELFF | TGTGCCAGCAGTTACCTAGGCGGGAGGGCCCTCGGGACCGGGGAGCTGTTTTTT
TRBJ2-1 | TRBD2 | NA | TRBV2 | CASSEEGGLAGVEFF | TGTGCCAGCAGTGAAGAAGGGGGACTAGCGGGAGTCGAGTTCTTC
TRBJ2-7 | TRBD1 | NA | TRBV2 | CASSEQGATYEQYF | TGTGCCAGCAGTGAACAGGGGGCCACCTACGAGCAGTACTTC
TRBJ1-1 | NA | NA | TRBV21-1 | CASSKVNSMNTEAFF | TGTGCCAGCAGCAAAGTCAACAGCATGAACACTGAAGCTTTCTTT
TRBJ1-2 | NA | NA | TRBV30 | CAVDGYTF | TGTGCCGTAGATGGCTACACCTTC
TRBJ2-3 | NA | NA | TRBV7-9 | CASSLTGLGTDTQYF | TGTGCCAGCAGCCTAACCGGTCTGGGCACAGATACGCAGTATTTT
TRBJ1-2 | NA | NA | TRBV7-2 | CASSPNGGVPDYGYTF | TGTGCCAGCAGCCCGAACGGGGGGGTCCCGGACTATGGCTACACCTTC
TRBJ2-3 | NA | NA | TRBV2 | CASSLLDTQYF | TGTGCCAGCAGTCTCCTAGATACGCAGTATTTT
TRBJ1-5 | TRBD1 | NA | TRBV16 | CASSVQGPQPQHF | TGTGCCAGCAGCGTACAGGGGCCTCAGCCCCAGCATTTT
TRBJ2-2 | NA | NA | TRBV6-1 | CASSLSGAGELFF | TGTGCCAGCAGTCTATCAGGGGCCGGGGAGCTGTTTTTT